The 21 T cell receptor beta chains presented below share a single source sample, sequenced in a study of T cells in women clearing cervical HPV infection. Produced via immunoSEQ multiplex PCR; TCRdb's table is partial and in-frame only. Seen in this sample are tens of thousands of clones; the ten most common clones hold over 8.5%. The sample was blood buffy coat. The receptors were gathered from a woman aged 18 to 75 with a cervical HPV16 infection that either progressed to CIN3+ or cleared (not recorded which).

Comments on this clone: The read halts 3 residues ahead of the CDR3 end, with the missing end drawn from the germline J gene. The chain employs TRBV6-1 and TRBJ2-2; TRBD1 matches 7 bases. The CDR3 is made up of 15 amino acids. Germline assignment: CDR1 MNHNS and CDR2 SASEGT. CDR3 DNA (partial): TGTGCCAGCAGTGAAGAAAGGGGGCGAGGTGAAAAG. This encodes CASSEERGRGEK. In full, the CDR3 reads CASSEERGRGEKLFF.

Details on this clone: The CDR3 end falls 3 residues outside the read, so it is completed with the germline J gene. The chain links TRBV5-1 to TRBJ2-1; TRBD2 matches at 7 bases. V was pared by 5 bases and J by 0 bases, with 2 bases of the junction left unmatched. CDR3 length: 14 residues. The V gene's germline CDR1 is SGHRS and CDR2 YFSETQ. The CDR3 sequence: CASRAGNSYNEQFF. CDR3 DNA (partial): TGCGCCAGCAGAGCGGGGAACTCCTACAATGAG.

About this clone: Read data end 3 residues before the CDR3 end; the end is taken from the germline J gene. V is TRBV5-1 and J is TRBJ1-1; maybe TRBD1 (6 bases). The CDR3 loop spans 14 amino acids. Trimming left V 4 bases short and J 6 bases short, with 16 bases between. Per germline, CDR1 SGHRS and CDR2 YFSETQ. Partial CDR3 DNA: TGCGCCAGCAGCCACGGAAGGGGGAGCTCTGAA. It specifies CASSHGRGSSE. The complete CDR3 reads CASSHGRGSSEAFF.

Concerning this clone: The read ends 3 residues shy of where the CDR3 ends; the end is completed using the germline J gene. This sequence joins TRBV7-9 and TRBJ1-1; D unresolved. Germline CDR1 reads SEHNR; CDR2 reads FQNEAQ (reference sequence). The CDR3 is made up of 13 amino acids. Trimming cost V 5 bases and J 5 bases, with 12 bases left between them. CDR3 bases read: TGTGCCAGCAGCCGCACCACGGGGACTGAA. Its translation: CASSRTTGTE. The entire CDR3 protein is CASSRTTGTEAFF.

Points on this clone: The read stops 3 residues short of the end of the CDR3; the missing end is completed from the germline J gene. The chain is built from TRBV7-2 and TRBJ2-3; no firm D call. The CDR3 totals 11 residues. Germline V CDR1 and CDR2: SGHTA, FQGNSA. Here the CDR3 reads CASSQRETQYF. CDR3 bases read: TGTGCCAGCAGCCAGCGAGAGACG.

Worth noting for this clone: The read ends 3 residues shy of where the CDR3 ends; the end is completed using the germline J gene. The rearrangement links TRBV7-9 to TRBJ1-2; D gene unclear. Trimming pared 5 bases from V and 4 bases from J, leaving 17 bases between. Germline V gene lookup returns CDR1 SEHNR and CDR2 FQNEAQ (reference sequence). This CDR3 spans 15 amino acids. The CDR3 DNA, read in part, is TGTGCCAGCAGCCGCAGCGGTGGGCGCTTCTATGGC. Translation gives CASSRSGGRFYG. The CDR3, in full, reads CASSRSGGRFYGYTF.

As concerns this clone: The read ends 3 residues early relative to the CDR3; the germline J gene fills the gap. The chain links TRBV29-1 to TRBJ2-1, with TRBD1 identical over 10 bases. This CDR3 has 13 amino acids. Unmatched junction bases numbered 6, after V lost 6 bases and J lost 7 bases. Germline CDR1 SQVTM, CDR2 ANQGSEA. The CDR3 protein is CSVEGQGWNEQFF. CDR3 bases read: TGCAGCGTAGAGGGACAGGGGTGGAATGAG.

To note about this clone: Read data end 3 residues before the CDR3 end; the end is taken from the germline J gene. The chain has TRBV6-2 or TRBV6-3 and TRBJ1-5, with 7 nucleotides matching TRBD1. Germline V lookup: CDR1 MNHEY, CDR2 SVGEGT. There are 14 residues in the CDR3. Germline trimming cut 6 bases from V and 3 bases from J; bases unmatched to any gene: 5. The CDR3 loop reads CASRKTGSNQPQHF. The covered CDR3 bases are TGTGCCAGCAGGAAGACAGGGTCCAATCAGCCC.

Points on this clone: The read terminates 3 residues before the CDR3 end, so the remaining end is supplied by the germline J gene. The chain links TRBV5-1 to TRBJ1-6, with no clear D. Germline V gene data show CDR1 as SGHRS and CDR2 as YFSETQ. The germline V and J ends were trimmed by 1 base and 0 bases, with 11 bases remaining between them. This CDR3 is 17 amino acids long. The part of the CDR3 DNA that was read is TGCGCCAGCAGCTTGTTTACCCCGGGCTCCTATAATTCACCC. It codes for CASSLFTPGSYNSP. The complete CDR3 protein is CASSLFTPGSYNSPLHF.

Points on this clone: The read halts 3 residues ahead of the CDR3 end, with the missing end drawn from the germline J gene. The chain couples TRBV14 to TRBJ2-5; no reliable D call. This CDR3 region has 16 residues. Germline loops: CDR1 SGHDN, CDR2 FVKESK. Trimming left V 4 bases short and J 2 bases short, with 17 bases between. The DNA read from the CDR3 is TGTGCCAGCAGCCTGGGCCGTTGGGCAGTACAAGAGACC. It translates to CASSLGRWAVQET. The CDR3, in full, reads CASSLGRWAVQETQYF. Full variable domain (rest looked up from reference TRBV14 and TRBJ2-5): EAGVTQFPSHSVIEKGQTVTLRCDPISGHDNLYWYRRVMGKEIKFLLHFVKESKQDESGMPNNRFLAERTGGTYSTLKVQPAELEDSGVYFCASSLGRWAVQETQYFGPGTRLLVL.

About this clone: The read terminates 3 residues before the CDR3 end, so the remaining end is supplied by the germline J gene. V gene TRBV7-9 combines with J gene TRBJ2-4; no clear D gene. CDR3 length: 12 residues. The germline gives CDR1 SEHNR, CDR2 FQNEAQ (reference sequence). The sequenced CDR3 bases are TGTGCCAGCAGACTAACCCTGGAAGGT. This encodes CASRLTLEG. The entire CDR3 protein is CASRLTLEGQYF.

In regard to this clone: Coverage ceases 3 residues before the CDR3 finishes, and the germline J gene fills in the end. The chain employs TRBV27 and TRBJ2-7, with no clear D. Deletions cut 2 bases from V and 3 bases from J, with 8 bases between. The CDR3 sequence is 13 residues long. From germline, CDR1 is MNHEY and CDR2 SMNVEV (reference sequence). The CDR3 reads CASSLGSNYEQYF. The sequenced part of the CDR3 DNA is TGTGCCAGCAGTTTAGGCAGTAACTACGAG.

Details on this clone: The read ends 3 residues before the CDR3 terminus; that terminus is restored from the germline J gene. This sequence joins TRBV7-2 and TRBJ1-1; the D gene is possibly TRBD1 (6 bases). The germline V and J ends were trimmed by 5 bases and 5 bases, with 15 bases remaining between them. This CDR3 is 14 amino acids long. Germline CDR1 is SGHTA and CDR2 is FQGNSA. The CDR3: CASSRGRGGTEAFF. CDR3 DNA, as far as it was read: TGTGCCAGCAGCCGTGGCAGGGGTGGTACTGAA. The variable domain in full, with the rest retrieved from reference TRBV7-2 and TRBJ1-1, is GAGVSQSPSNKVTEKGKDVELRCDPISGHTALYWYRQSLGQGLEFLIYFQGNSAPDKSGLPSDRFSAERTGGSVSTLTIQRTQQEDSAVYLCASSRGRGGTEAFFGQGTRLTVV.

As concerns this clone: The read is 3 residues too short to cover the CDR3 end, so that end is filled in from the germline J gene. The V call is TRBV30, the J call TRBJ1-2; the match to TRBD1 covers 9 bases. The CDR3 sequence is 19 residues long. CDR1 GTSNPN and CDR2 SVGIG come from the germline V gene (reference sequence). The CDR3 spells CAWSVLGTGRGSTMGDYTF. CDR3 DNA (partial): TGTGCCTGGAGTGTACTTGGGACAGGGAGGGGGTCAACAATGGGTGAC.

As regards this clone: The read gets to within 3 residues of the CDR3 end, and the germline J gene fills in the rest. The chain uses TRBV2 and TRBJ2-2; D is unclear. The germline CDR1 and CDR2 sequences are SNHLY and FYNNEI. The CDR3 loop spans 13 amino acids. The germline V and J ends were trimmed by 6 bases and 4 bases, with 9 bases remaining between them. The CDR3 sequence: CASRFEATGELFF. CDR3 DNA (partial): TGTGCCAGCAGATTCGAGGCCACCGGGGAG.

As regards this clone: The read halts 3 residues ahead of the CDR3 end, with the missing end drawn from the germline J gene. The rearrangement uses TRBV18 and TRBJ1-2; the D is unclear. The CDR3 length is 17 residues. Per germline, CDR1 KGHSH and CDR2 LQKENI. CDR3 loop: CASSPTEGIRSMNTYTF. The part of the CDR3 DNA that was read is TGTGCCAGCTCGCCAACGGAGGGTATCCGTTCGATGAATACC.

A remark on this clone: The read ends 3 residues shy of where the CDR3 ends; the end is completed using the germline J gene. The rearrangement links TRBV28 to TRBJ1-2; 8 bases are a match to TRBD1. Trimming at V came to 2 bases and at J to 4 bases, leaving 9 bases not matched to a gene. CDR3 length equals 16 residues. Germline V gene sequence: CDR1 MDHEN, CDR2 SYDVKM. CDR3 bases read: TGTGCCAGCAGTTTACCCCCCGGACAGGGTAGCTATGGC. Residues: CASSLPPGQGSYG. The CDR3, in full, reads CASSLPPGQGSYGYTF.

On this clone itself: The observed sequence ends 3 residues before the CDR3 terminus, with the missing tail filled in from the germline J gene. The gene calls are TRBV29-1 and TRBJ2-4; 11 nucleotides agree with TRBD2. In germline, CDR1 is SQVTM, CDR2 ANQGSEA. This CDR3 is 15 amino acids long. The CDR3 spells CSVGDWGSGGASQYF. The covered CDR3 bases are TGCAGCGTGGGCGACTGGGGTAGCGGGGGGGCCTCT.

With regard to this clone: Read sequence stops 3 residues before the CDR3 end, and the germline J gene provides the missing end. The chain uses TRBV7-3 and TRBJ2-2, with D maybe TRBD1 (6 bases). The CDR3 has 14 residues. Trimming cost V 1 base and J 7 bases, with 10 bases left between them. CDR1 is SGHTA, CDR2 FQGTGA, per germline. The CDR3 sequence is CASSLIRGGGELFF. Partial CDR3 DNA: TGTGCCAGCAGCTTAATCAGGGGTGGCGGGGAG. Variable domain in full (rest from reference TRBV7-3 and TRBJ2-2): GAGVSQTPSNKVTEKGKYVELRCDPISGHTALYWYRQSLGQGPEFLIYFQGTGAADDSGLPNDRFFAVRPEGSVSTLKIQRTERGDSAVYLCASSLIRGGGELFFGEGSRLTVL.

Remarks on this clone: Read sequence stops 3 residues before the CDR3 end, and the germline J gene provides the missing end. The chain uses TRBV30 and TRBJ1-4; 8 nucleotides match TRBD1. Germline V gene data show CDR1 as GTSNPN and CDR2 as SVGIG (reference sequence). The CDR3 is made up of 14 amino acids. The J segment lost 0 bases and the V segment lost 3 bases, leaving 0 bases of the junction unmatched. CDR3 DNA, as far as it was read: TGTGCCTGGAGACAGGGGGCAACTAATGAAAAA. This codes for CAWRQGATNEK. From start to end, the CDR3 is CAWRQGATNEKLFF.

In the case of this clone: The missing CDR3 end, 3 residues past where the read stops, is filled in from the germline J gene. The chain carries TRBV20-1 and TRBJ2-1; D is possibly TRBD2 (5 bases). Germline lookup yields CDR1 DFQATT and CDR2 SNEGSKA (reference sequence). The length of the CDR3 is 13 residues. Deletions cut 6 bases from V and 0 bases from J, with 9 bases between. The DNA read from the CDR3 is TGCAGTGCCAGCGGCTACTCCTACAATGAG. It is translated as CSASGYSYNE. The CDR3, in full, reads CSASGYSYNEQFF.